The next 16 T cell receptor beta chains were all read from a single sample in a study of OX40 agonist ivuxolimab in advanced cancers. The method was immunoSEQ multiplex PCR; TCRdb's version includes in-frame clones alone and lacks a portion of them. Counted here are about 33,000 clones, around 90% occurring once; the ten biggest clones make up approximately 0.94%. The sequencing used CD4+ or CD8+ T cells sorted from blood, collected in a trial of the OX40 agonist ivuxolimab. These receptors were collected from an adult with an advanced solid tumor such as melanoma, head and neck, liver or kidney cancer.

The chain combines TRBV2 with TRBJ1-4; D not resolved. CDR3 size: 10 residues. Deletions cut 3 bases from V and 11 bases from J, with 4 bases between. CDR1 and CDR2 (germline): SNHLY, FYNNEI. The CDR3 DNA sequence: TGTGCCAGCAGTGAGAGGAAACTGTTTTTT. This translates into CASSERKLFF.

This clone was recorded only once. This CDR3 is CASKGGVREKLFF. CDR3 DNA sequence: TGTGCCAGCAAGGGAGGGGTTCGGGAAAAACTGTTTTTT. This chain uses TRBV28 with TRBJ1-4; a weak D match, TRBD1 (5 bases). The ends were cut back, 7 bases at V and 8 bases at J, with 14 bases in the middle. The CDR3 has 13 residues. Germline lookup yields CDR1 MDHEN and CDR2 SYDVKM.

This clone appeared once. This chain joins TRBV5-1 and TRBJ2-7; the D gene is possibly TRBD2 (6 bases). The germline V and J ends were trimmed by 0 bases and 3 bases, with 10 bases remaining between them. Per the germline V gene, CDR1 is SGHRS and CDR2 is YFSETQ. The CDR3 contains 14 residues. Written as DNA, the CDR3 is TGCGCCAGCAGCTTGGATGGAGGGAACTACGAGCAGTACTTC. This sequence encodes CASSLDGGNYEQYF.

V gene TRBV30 combines with J gene TRBJ2-1; unclear D gene. The CDR3 has 11 amino acids. The V and J ends lost 2 bases and 7 bases respectively, with 6 bases between them. Germline CDR1 reads GTSNPN; CDR2 reads SVGIG (reference sequence). The CDR3 DNA reads as TGTGCCTGGAGTTTGGGAAATGAGCAGTTCTTC. This codes for CAWSLGNEQFF. Full variable domain (rest looked up from reference TRBV30 and TRBJ2-1): SQTIHQWPATLVQPVGSPLSLECTVEGTSNPNLYWYRQAAGRGLQLLFYSVGIGQISSEVPQNLSASRPQDRQFILSSKKLLLSDSGFYLCAWSLGNEQFFGPGTRLTVL.

The chain carries TRBV30 and TRBJ2-6; 9 nucleotides match TRBD1. The CDR3 has 17 residues. The V and J ends lost 3 bases and 1 base, in that order; junction bases with no gene match: 7. Germline CDR1 GTSNPN, CDR2 SVGIG (reference sequence). CDR3 loop: CAWSSGQGRSGANVLTF. Here the CDR3 DNA reads TGTGCCTGGAGCTCGGGACAGGGAAGATCTGGGGCCAACGTCCTGACTTTC.

The V gene is TRBV5-1, the J gene TRBJ1-1, with 10 bases lining up with TRBD1. Germline lookup yields CDR1 SGHRS and CDR2 YFSETQ. CDR3 length: 15 residues. V lost 0 bases to trimming and J lost 4 bases; unmatched junction nucleotides: 3. The CDR3 DNA reads as TGCGCCAGCAGCTTGGCAGGGACAGGGGTCACTGAAGCTTTCTTT. Translation: CASSLAGTGVTEAFF.

This chain joins TRBV5-4 and TRBJ1-6, with 7 nucleotides matching TRBD1. CDR3 length equals 16 residues. Germline V gene data show CDR1 as SGHNT and CDR2 as YYREEE (reference sequence). Trimming removed 5 bases from V and 6 bases from J; junction bases left unmatched: 11. CDR3 loop: CASSPGTETSNSPLHF. The DNA for the CDR3 is TGTGCCAGCAGTCCCGGGACAGAAACGTCTAATTCACCCCTCCACTTT. Supplemented by reference TRBV5-4 and TRBJ1-6, the full variable domain reads ETGVTQSPTHLIKTRGQQVTLRCSSQSGHNTVSWYQQALGQGPQFIFQYYREEENGRGNFPPRFSGLQFPNYSSELNVNALELDDSALYLCASSPGTETSNSPLHFGNGTRLTVT.

V usage is TRBV5-1 and J usage is TRBJ1-1; D not certain. CDR3 length equals 15 residues. Germline V gene data show CDR1 as SGHRS and CDR2 as YFSETQ. Trimming stripped 4 bases from V and 5 bases from J, with 18 bases between. For the CDR3, the DNA is TGCGCCAGCAGCGCCAGTACCGGACCTCTTACTGAAGCTTTCTTT. Translated: CASSASTGPLTEAFF.

The chain recombines TRBV7-7 with TRBJ2-1, with a tentative D call TRBD2 (5 bases). The V end lost 5 bases, the J end lost 5 bases, and 16 bases lay between the germline ends. Germline lookup yields CDR1 SSHAT and CDR2 FNYEAQ (reference sequence). The CDR3 contains 15 residues. The CDR3, as DNA: TGTGCCAGCAGCCGCGGGTACGACCCGAACAATGAGCAGTTCTTC. This sequence encodes CASSRGYDPNNEQFF. Together with reference TRBV7-7 and TRBJ2-1, the CDR3 gives the full variable domain: GAGVSQSPRYKVTKRGQDVTLRCDPISSHATLYWYQQALGQGPEFLTYFNYEAQPDKSGLPSDRFSAERPEGSISTLTIQRTEQRDSAMYRCASSRGYDPNNEQFFGPGTRLTVL.

The chain recombines TRBV29-1 with TRBJ1-6; 7 bases agree with TRBD1. The CDR3 contains 13 residues. Germline trimming cut 4 bases from V and 4 bases from J; bases unmatched to any gene: 1. The germline gives CDR1 SQVTM, CDR2 ANQGSEA. The CDR3 loop reads CSVGDSYNSPLHF. The CDR3 DNA reads TGCAGCGTTGGGGACAGTTATAATTCACCCCTCCACTTT.

The rearrangement joins TRBV29-1 to TRBJ1-1; 7 bases match TRBD1. This CDR3 region has 14 residues. The junction had 7 bases not matched to a gene; V was cut back by 3 bases and J by 3 bases. The germline V gene encodes CDR1 SQVTM and CDR2 ANQGSEA. CDR3 in DNA: TGCAGCGTTGACGAGACAGGGCTAGACACTGAAGCTTTCTTT. Its protein is CSVDETGLDTEAFF.

This clone was recorded only once. The chain employs TRBV7-7 and TRBJ2-3; 9 nucleotides line up with TRBD2. Trimming took 1 base from V and 4 from J; bases not matched to a gene: 6. Per germline, CDR1 SSHAT and CDR2 FNYEAQ (reference sequence). This CDR3 has 16 residues. The CDR3 sequence is CASSLGLAGIADTQYF. The CDR3 bases are TGTGCCAGCAGCTTAGGCCTAGCGGGAATCGCAGATACGCAGTATTTT.

This clone was found a few times. This rearrangement joins TRBV30 to TRBJ1-1; 7 positions match TRBD1. Germline CDR1 GTSNPN, CDR2 SVGIG (reference sequence). V gave up 3 bases and J gave up 2 bases; unmatched junction bases: 3. The CDR3 is 13 residues long. CDR3 nucleotide sequence: TGTGCCTGGAGGCGGACAGGCAACACTGAAGCTTTCTTT. Protein product: CAWRRTGNTEAFF.

The gene calls are TRBV19 and TRBJ2-1, with 10 bases lining up with TRBD2. The CDR3 extends over 16 amino acids. The germline V gene has CDR1 LNHDA and CDR2 SQIVND (reference sequence). V dropped 8 bases and J dropped 3; count of bases not matched to a gene: 10. Here the CDR3 DNA reads TGTGCCAGTCGGGCCAGCGGGGGGGCGCTCTACAATGAGCAGTTCTTC. Amino acid sequence: CASRASGGALYNEQFF. The variable domain in full, completed from reference TRBV19 and TRBJ2-1, reads DGGITQSPKYLFRKEGQNVTLSCEQNLNHDAMYWYRQDPGQGLRLIYYSQIVNDFQKGDIAEGYSVSREKKESFPLTVTSAQKNPTAFYLCASRASGGALYNEQFFGPGTRLTVL.

The V call is TRBV2, the J call TRBJ2-3; tentative D call: TRBD2 (5 bases). Germline V gene lookup returns CDR1 SNHLY and CDR2 FYNNEI. The V end lost 7 bases, the J end lost 0 bases, and 14 bases lay between the germline ends. The CDR3 is 15 residues long. The CDR3 spells CASTESGDSTDTQYF. In DNA, the CDR3 is TGTGCCAGCACCGAGAGCGGAGACAGCACAGATACGCAGTATTTT.

The chain has TRBV28 and TRBJ1-3; 8 bases are a match to TRBD1. With V trimmed by 3 bases and J by 7 bases, 11 bases remained unmatched. Germline CDR1 and CDR2: MDHEN and SYDVKM. This CDR3 is built from 16 residues. The CDR3 coding sequence is TGTGCCAGCAGTTTGCGCAGGACAGGGAGTCTCAACACCATATATTTT. Translation gives CASSLRRTGSLNTIYF.